Below are 27 T cell receptor beta chains sequenced from a single sample in a study of cytomegalovirus exposure and HLA in healthy donors. PCR amplification relied on 60 Vbeta primers (plus 13 Jbeta primers). The protocol was immunoSEQ multiplex PCR, while the TCRdb copy is restricted to in-frame clones and leaves out a portion. The data hold about 95,000 clones, with 80% to 90% observed a single time. Specimen: PBMCs. The receptors here all came from a man aged 25 to 45 in good health and CMV-seropositive.

Details on this clone: An end of the junction does not agree with germline; a read error may underlie this. V usage is TRBV7-9 and J usage is TRBJ1-5, with D possibly TRBD1 on 6 matching bases. This CDR3 is built from 16 residues. Germline CDR1 reads SEHNR; CDR2 reads FQNEAQ (reference sequence). In nucleotides, the CDR3 is TGTTCCAGCAGCTTAGGAGACCACAGGGGCAATCAGCCCCAGCATTTT. Translated: CSSSLGDHRGNQPQHF. The entire variable domain, with the rest obtained from reference TRBV7-9 and TRBJ1-5, is as follows: DTGVSQNPRHKITKRGQNVTFRCDPISEHNRLYWYRQTLGQGPEFLTYFQNEAQLEKSRLLSDRFSAERPKGSFSTLEIQRTEQGDSAMYLCSSSLGDHRGNQPQHFGDGTRLSIL.

J is TRBJ2-1 and V is TRBV10-3, with 15 bases that match TRBD2. The germline V gene has CDR1 ENHRY and CDR2 SYGVKD. CDR3 length: 19 amino acids. With V trimmed by 7 bases and J by 2 bases, 12 bases remained unmatched. DNA for the CDR3: TGTGCCATCATGGAGGGGGGACTAGCGGGAGGTGGGACCTACAATGAGCAGTTCTTC. It codes for CAIMEGGLAGGGTYNEQFF.

The gene calls are TRBV10-3 and TRBJ2-7, with D maybe TRBD2 (6 bases). The CDR3 runs 14 residues. The V and J ends lost 2 bases and 0 bases respectively, with 8 bases between them. Germline V gene sequence: CDR1 ENHRY, CDR2 SYGVKD. CDR3 loop: CAISERERSYEQYF. The CDR3 coding sequence is TGTGCCATCAGTGAGCGGGAGCGCTCCTACGAGCAGTACTTC.

The chain uses TRBV28 and TRBJ1-2; tentative D call: TRBD1 (5 bases). This CDR3 spans 14 amino acids. Germline V gene data show CDR1 as MDHEN and CDR2 as SYDVKM. V lost 3 bases to trimming and J lost 7 bases, with 15 bases between them. The DNA for the CDR3 is TGTGCCAGCAGTTTTTCAGGGAGGACTCCTGGCTACACCTTC. Translating it yields CASSFSGRTPGYTF.

The rearrangement joins TRBV2 to TRBJ2-7, with D possibly being TRBD1 (5 bases). Germline V gene data show CDR1 as SNHLY and CDR2 as FYNNEI. Trimming took off 7 bases at V and 4 bases at J, with 14 bases between the two ends. This CDR3 spans 13 amino acids. In DNA form, the CDR3 reads TGTGCCAGCATCCGGCAGGGCCCGTACGAGCAGTACTTC. Translation gives CASIRQGPYEQYF.

This clone was picked up one time. The chain couples TRBV2 to TRBJ2-7, with a weak D call TRBD1 (5 bases). Germline assignment: CDR1 SNHLY and CDR2 FYNNEI. The CDR3 contains 16 residues. Trimming took off 2 bases at V and 2 bases at J, with 16 bases between the two ends. The chain's CDR3 is CASSERGTYLTYEQYF. The CDR3 region has the DNA TGTGCCAGCAGTGAAAGGGGAACTTACCTAACCTACGAGCAGTACTTC.

The V call is TRBV30, the J call TRBJ1-5; 7 bases are a match to TRBD1. The V gene's germline CDR1 is GTSNPN and CDR2 SVGIG (reference sequence). V trimming: 3 bases; J trimming: 7 bases; junction bases outside the gene matches: 9. This CDR3 is built from 14 residues. The CDR3 DNA sequence: TGTGCCTGGAGCGGACAGGACGGACTCCAGCCCCAGCATTTT. Translation: CAWSGQDGLQPQHF.

The V call is TRBV5-5, the J call TRBJ1-6, with a possible D match to TRBD1 (5 bases). Germline CDR1 reads SGHKS; CDR2 reads YYEKEE (reference sequence). The V end was cut by 4 bases, the J end by 0 bases, with 14 bases between. The CDR3 has 17 amino acids. CDR3 loop: CASSTRDWSSYNSPLHF. CDR3 nucleotide sequence: TGTGCCAGCAGCACGAGGGACTGGAGCTCCTATAATTCACCCCTCCACTTT. Full variable domain (remainder filled in from reference TRBV5-5 and TRBJ1-6): DAGVTQSPTHLIKTRGQQVTLRCSPISGHKSVSWYQQVLGQGPQFIFQYYEKEERGRGNFPDRFSARQFPNYSSELNVNALLLGDSALYLCASSTRDWSSYNSPLHFGNGTRLTVT.

The chain is built from TRBV6-4 and TRBJ2-7, with D possibly matching TRBD1 (5 bases). This CDR3 region has 15 residues. Per germline, CDR1 MRHNA and CDR2 SNTAGT. Trimming took 5 bases from V and 0 from J, leaving 14 bases between them. CDR3 amino acids: CASSSGGHNSYEQYF. CDR3 nucleotides: TGTGCCAGCAGTTCCGGCGGACATAACTCCTACGAGCAGTACTTC.

The chain recombines TRBV29-1 with TRBJ2-3; 8 nucleotides align to TRBD2. The CDR3 extends over 16 amino acids. The V and J ends lost 2 bases and 0 bases, in that order; junction bases with no gene match: 7. Germline-derived CDR1 and CDR2 are SQVTM and ANQGSEA. The CDR3 nucleotides read TGCAGCGTTGAAAGTACGCCTAGCGGGAGCACAGATACGCAGTATTTT. Its translation is CSVESTPSGSTDTQYF.

This clone has more than one count but fewer than ten. The chain joins TRBV7-9 to TRBJ1-1; no definite D call. V shed 1 base and J shed 11 bases, with 11 bases lying between them. Germline V lookup: CDR1 SEHNR, CDR2 FQNEAQ (reference sequence). The CDR3 runs 12 residues. CDR3 DNA sequence: TGTGCCAGCAGCTTAGGGGAGGTTTACGCTTTCTTT. Protein product: CASSLGEVYAFF.

The chain couples TRBV19 to TRBJ2-5, with D perhaps TRBD1 (6 bases). The end of the DNA aligns better with TRBJ2-7, so the J call may be wrong. CDR3 length: 12 residues. In germline, CDR1 is LNHDA, CDR2 SQIVND (reference sequence). The CDR3: CASSWDNYEQYF. CDR3 in DNA: TGTGCCAGTAGCTGGGACAACTACGAGCAGTACTTC.

This sequence joins TRBV6-1 and TRBJ1-4; D uncertain. There are 15 residues in the CDR3. V lost 6 bases, J lost 8 bases, and 19 bases lay in between. Per the germline V gene, CDR1 is MNHNS and CDR2 is SASEGT. The CDR3 is CASRETASWNEKLFF. CDR3 bases: TGTGCCAGCAGGGAAACAGCCTCCTGGAACGAAAAACTGTTTTTT.

The rearrangement joins TRBV7-2 to TRBJ2-7; 7 bases are a match to TRBD1. V lost 0 bases to trimming and J lost 4 bases; unmatched junction nucleotides: 6. This CDR3 contains 15 residues. Germline CDR1 is SGHTA and CDR2 is FQGNSA. CDR3 protein: CASSLAGQEFYEQYF. As DNA, the CDR3 is TGTGCCAGCAGCTTAGCAGGACAGGAGTTTTACGAGCAGTACTTC.

The chain links TRBV5-6 to TRBJ2-7; TRBD1 might be the D (5 bases). CDR3 size: 14 residues. Trimming stripped 4 bases from V and 0 bases from J, with 11 bases between. In germline, CDR1 is SGHDT, CDR2 YYEEEE. The CDR3 nucleotides read TGTGCCAGCAGCGCACAGGCATACTCCTACGAGCAGTACTTC. Translated, it gives CASSAQAYSYEQYF.

The chain is built from TRBV7-8 and TRBJ2-7; D call uncertain. Germline CDR1 and CDR2: SGHVS and FQNEAQ. The V end was cut by 1 base, the J end by 0 bases, with 7 bases between. The CDR3 is made up of 14 amino acids. For the CDR3, the DNA is TGTGCCAGCAGCTTAGAAGACTTCTCCTACGAGCAGTACTTC. Translating gives CASSLEDFSYEQYF.

V is TRBV5-1 and J is TRBJ2-1, with 8 bases aligning to TRBD2. The V segment lost 5 bases and the J segment 0 bases; nucleotides outside the gene matches: 7. Germline assignment: CDR1 SGHRS and CDR2 YFSETQ. The CDR3 is 16 amino acids. The CDR3 is CASRMNSGISYNEQFF. Written as DNA, the CDR3 is TGCGCCAGCAGAATGAATAGCGGGATCTCCTACAATGAGCAGTTCTTC. Looking up the rest from reference TRBV5-1 and TRBJ2-1 gives the full variable domain: KAGVTQTPRYLIKTRGQQVTLSCSPISGHRSVSWYQQTPGQGLQFLFEYFSETQRNKGNFPGRFSGRQFSNSRSEMNVSTLELGDSALYLCASRMNSGISYNEQFFGPGTRLTVL.

The J gene is TRBJ1-2, the V gene TRBV28, with 8 bases identical to TRBD1. Per germline, CDR1 MDHEN and CDR2 SYDVKM. This CDR3 contains 15 residues. Losses at the gene ends were 7 bases for V and 2 bases for J; bases not matched to a gene: 9. The DNA for the CDR3 is TGTGCCAGCAATACCCAGGGGGCGCAGAACTATGGCTACACCTTC. Protein: CASNTQGAQNYGYTF.

About this clone: Other DNA sequences from this sample encode an identical CDR3 as well. The J gene is TRBJ2-7, the V gene TRBV30; D gene uncertain. CDR3 size: 15 residues. The V end lost 3 bases, the J end lost 2 bases, and 17 bases lay between the germline ends. Germline lookup yields CDR1 GTSNPN and CDR2 SVGIG (reference sequence). The CDR3 bases are TGTGCCTGGAGCCCACCCGCCAGTATCCCCTACGAGCAGTACTTC. This gives the protein CAWSPPASIPYEQYF.

This sequence joins TRBV19 and TRBJ2-2; possibly TRBD2 for D (5 bases). The CDR3 consists of 15 residues. Trimming took 5 bases from V and 4 from J, leaving 14 bases between them. The germline V gene encodes CDR1 LNHDA and CDR2 SQIVND (reference sequence). CDR3 coding DNA: TGTGCCAGTAGTGGCCGCCACCGGGGCACCGGGGAGCTGTTTTTT. This sequence encodes CASSGRHRGTGELFF.

V is TRBV5-6 and J is TRBJ2-5; the match to TRBD2 covers 8 bases. With 0 bases clipped from V and 1 base from J, the junction kept 2 bases outside the gene matches. This CDR3 comprises 15 residues. Germline lookup yields CDR1 SGHDT and CDR2 YYEEEE. This CDR3 is CASSLGGTSQETQYF. CDR3 bases: TGTGCCAGCAGCTTGGGGGGGACTAGCCAAGAGACCCAGTACTTC.

The gene calls are TRBV29-1 and TRBJ1-1; TRBD1 agrees at 11 bases. Germline assignment: CDR1 SQVTM and CDR2 ANQGSEA. The CDR3 runs 16 residues. V dropped 7 bases and J dropped 4; count of bases not matched to a gene: 14. The CDR3, as DNA: TGCAGCGGAAGCCATCCCGGGACAGGGGGAGGCACTGAAGCTTTCTTT. As protein: CSGSHPGTGGGTEAFF.

In its sample, this clone was seen once. This chain uses TRBV28 with TRBJ2-5; a possible D gene is TRBD1 (6 bases). The germline V gene encodes CDR1 MDHEN and CDR2 SYDVKM. V was shortened by 6 bases and J by 3 bases, with 17 bases between the two germline ends. This CDR3 comprises 15 residues. CDR3 DNA sequence: TGTGCCAGCAGAACAGACAGGACGGTAAAAGAGACCCAGTACTTC. Its translation: CASRTDRTVKETQYF.

The table lists this clone with a few counts. The chain employs TRBV5-4 and TRBJ1-1; 8 bases match TRBD1. There are 13 residues in the CDR3. V gave up 4 bases and J gave up 11 bases; unmatched junction bases: 10. Germline values: CDR1 SGHNT, CDR2 YYREEE (reference sequence). The DNA of the CDR3 is TGTGCCAGCAGCACGCCGGACAGGGAAGTTGCTTTCTTT. Its translation: CASSTPDREVAFF. The whole variable domain, remainder taken from reference TRBV5-4 and TRBJ1-1, is ETGVTQSPTHLIKTRGQQVTLRCSSQSGHNTVSWYQQALGQGPQFIFQYYREEENGRGNFPPRFSGLQFPNYSSELNVNALELDDSALYLCASSTPDREVAFFGQGTRLTVV.

The rearrangement links TRBV10-1 to TRBJ2-1, with 9 nucleotides matching TRBD2. Per the germline V gene, CDR1 is WNHNN and CDR2 is SYGVQD (reference sequence). The CDR3 runs to 13 residues. The ends lost 5 bases at V and 9 bases at J; junction bases unmatched: 5. The DNA for the CDR3 is TGCGCCAGCAGTAGGAATAGCGGGGGTGAGCAGTTCTTC. Protein product: CASSRNSGGEQFF.

This clone was seen a single time. The V and J genes are TRBV28 and TRBJ1-1, with D possibly TRBD1 on 6 matching bases. The CDR3 length is 14 residues. Trimming took off 5 bases at V and 2 bases at J, with 12 bases between the two ends. Germline assignment: CDR1 MDHEN and CDR2 SYDVKM. CDR3 bases: TGTGCCAGCAGTACACTGACAGGTAACACTGAAGCTTTCTTT. Translation: CASSTLTGNTEAFF.

The chain couples TRBV15 to TRBJ1-1; D is uncertain. Germline V gives CDR1 LNHNV, CDR2 YYDKDF (reference sequence). V gave up 5 bases and J gave up 4 bases, with 20 bases separating them. The CDR3 extends over 16 amino acids. As DNA, the CDR3 is TGTGCCACCAGCCTCAGTCGTCGGTACAGCGGCACTGAAGCTTTCTTT. It translates to CATSLSRRYSGTEAFF.